Here is one T cell receptor beta chain with its context. This sample is part of a study of blood T cell repertoires in COVID-19. Overall study: Sites in the United States, Italy and Spain provided acute and convalescent COVID-19 samples. T cells, B-cell-depleted T cells, or PBMCs provided the cDNA or gDNA that served as material.

CDR1 is MNHEY and CDR2 is SVGAGI in the germline V gene. Trimming at V came to 5 bases and at J to 4 bases, leaving 4 bases not matched to a gene. The CDR3 loop spans 14 amino acids. Original handling: How many nucleated cells were present was estimated from reference gene primer amplification. Produced via immunoSEQ multiplex PCR; TCRdb's table is partial and in-frame only. D and trimming were read from the DNA, whereas the V and J calls and clone size are those reported in that table. The sample includes about 65,000 clones, about 93% of them seen just once. The sequenced sample was peripheral blood. This TCR was sampled from a man aged 65-85 years with active COVID-19. This rearrangement joins TRBV6-5 to TRBJ1-2; TRBD1 matches at 10 bases. The CDR3 DNA reads TGTGCCAGCAGTCCGGGACAGGGGAGCTATGGCTACACCTTC. This translates into CASSPGQGSYGYTF.